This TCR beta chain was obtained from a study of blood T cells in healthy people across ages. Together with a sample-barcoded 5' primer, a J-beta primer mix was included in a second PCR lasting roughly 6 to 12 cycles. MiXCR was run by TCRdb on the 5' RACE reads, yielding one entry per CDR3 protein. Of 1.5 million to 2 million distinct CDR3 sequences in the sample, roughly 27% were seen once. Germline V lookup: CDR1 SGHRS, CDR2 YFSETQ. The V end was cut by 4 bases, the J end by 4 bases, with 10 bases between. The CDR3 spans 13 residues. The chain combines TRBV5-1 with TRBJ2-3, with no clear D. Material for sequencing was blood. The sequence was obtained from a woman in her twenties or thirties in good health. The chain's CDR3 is CASSLDSPDTQYF. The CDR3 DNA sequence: TGCGCCAGCAGCCTCGACTCGCCAGATACGCAGTATTTT.